This TCR beta chain comes out of a study of T cells in Graves' hyperthyroidism and ophthalmopathy. CDR1 is SGDLS and CDR2 is YYNGEE in the germline V gene. The CDR3 runs to 15 residues. Trimming took 2 bases from V and 7 from J; bases not matched to a gene: 7. Regions amplified from RNA transcripts were the TCR beta CDR3 regions. The HTBI set primed first-round TCR CDR3 RT-PCR. TCRdb reanalysed the multiplex PCR reads using MiXCR and keeps one entry per CDR3 protein. The table shows approximately 400,000 distinct CDR3 sequences, with around 15% occurring only once. This clonotype has just a few counts.

This clonotype was obtained from a man in his forties or fifties with Graves' ophthalmopathy. Sequenced sample: blood. The chain combines TRBV9 with TRBJ2-7, with 12 bases aligning to TRBD2. The CDR3 loop reads CASSVRLAGVREQYF. CDR3 bases: TGTGCCAGCAGCGTTCGACTAGCGGGAGTTCGGGAGCAGTACTTC.